This T cell receptor beta chain stems from a study of shared clonotypes between healthy human individuals. Notes on this clone: A much more abundant neighbour one base away suggests this may be a read error.

The authors ran the assay at deep level. The genomic DNA of each subset was split evenly across several immunoSEQ plates. Here immunoSEQ multiplex PCR was the method, and the copy in TCRdb shows in-frame clones only, minus some. The sample lists about 560,000 clones, around 76% occurring once. This CDR3 is built from 11 residues. The V gene's germline CDR1 is SEHNR and CDR2 FQNEAQ (reference sequence). The chain uses TRBV7-9 and TRBJ1-4; a weak D match, TRBD1 (6 bases). Input material: PBMCs. The clonotype was recovered from a woman aged 40 to 49 in good health. Some clones in this sample may be carry-over from other donors' samples. CDR3 sequence reads: CASSSGQKLVF. CDR3 nucleotides: TGTGCCAGCAGCTCCGGACAGAAACTGGTTTTT. The full variable domain, completed using reference TRBV7-9 and TRBJ1-4, is DTGVSQNPRHKITKRGQNVTFRCDPISEHNRLYWYRQTLGQGPEFLTYFQNEAQLEKSRLLSDRFSAERPKGSFSTLEIQRTEQGDSAMYLCASSSGQKLVFGSGTQLSVL.